The clone carrying this T cell receptor beta chain was detected only a few times. These data come from a study of control samples from healthy donors and cancer patients. Produced via immunoSEQ multiplex PCR; TCRdb's table is partial and in-frame only. This table has 150,000 or so clones, around 90% appearing once. The CDR3 consists of 15 residues. In germline, CDR1 is LNHDA, CDR2 SQIVND (reference sequence). V was clipped by 7 bases and J by 1 base, with 14 bases between them. This TCR was recovered from a woman aged 30 to 39 in good health. The sample taken for sequencing was blood. The chain uses TRBV19 and TRBJ1-5; TRBD1 is a possible D gene (5 bases). Here the CDR3 DNA reads TGTGCCAGTACAATCCTGCGGGGGAGCAATCAGCCCCAGCATTTT. This translates into CASTILRGSNQPQHF.